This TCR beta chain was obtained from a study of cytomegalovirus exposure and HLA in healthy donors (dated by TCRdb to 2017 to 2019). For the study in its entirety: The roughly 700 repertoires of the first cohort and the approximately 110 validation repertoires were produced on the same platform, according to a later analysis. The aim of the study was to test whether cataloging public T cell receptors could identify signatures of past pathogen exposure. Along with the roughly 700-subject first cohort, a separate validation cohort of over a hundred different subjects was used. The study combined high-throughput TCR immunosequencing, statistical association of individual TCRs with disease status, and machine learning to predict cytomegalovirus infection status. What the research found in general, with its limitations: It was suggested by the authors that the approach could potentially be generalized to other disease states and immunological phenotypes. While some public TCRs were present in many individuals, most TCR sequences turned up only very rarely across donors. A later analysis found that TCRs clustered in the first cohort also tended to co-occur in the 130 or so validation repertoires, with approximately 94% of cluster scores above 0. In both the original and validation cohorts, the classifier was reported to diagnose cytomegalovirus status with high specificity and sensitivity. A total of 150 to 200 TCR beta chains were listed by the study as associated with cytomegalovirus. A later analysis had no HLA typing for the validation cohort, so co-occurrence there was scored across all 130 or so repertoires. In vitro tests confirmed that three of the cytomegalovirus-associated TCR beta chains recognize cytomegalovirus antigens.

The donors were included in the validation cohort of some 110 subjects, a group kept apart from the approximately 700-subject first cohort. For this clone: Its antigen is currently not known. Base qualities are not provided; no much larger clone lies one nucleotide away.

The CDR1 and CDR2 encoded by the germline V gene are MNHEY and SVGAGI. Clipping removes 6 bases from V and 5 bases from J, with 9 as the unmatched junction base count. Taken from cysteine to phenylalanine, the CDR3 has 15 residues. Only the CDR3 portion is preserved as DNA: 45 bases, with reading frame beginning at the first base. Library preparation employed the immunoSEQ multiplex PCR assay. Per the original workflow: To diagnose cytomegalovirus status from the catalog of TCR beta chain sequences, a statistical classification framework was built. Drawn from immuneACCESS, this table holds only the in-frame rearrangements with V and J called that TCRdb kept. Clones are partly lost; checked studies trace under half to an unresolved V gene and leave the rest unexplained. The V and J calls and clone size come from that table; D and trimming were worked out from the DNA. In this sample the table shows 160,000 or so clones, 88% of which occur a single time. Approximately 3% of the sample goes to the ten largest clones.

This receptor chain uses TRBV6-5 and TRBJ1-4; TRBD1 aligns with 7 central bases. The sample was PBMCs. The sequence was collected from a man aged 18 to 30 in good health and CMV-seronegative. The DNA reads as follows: TGTGCCAGCAGAAACCTCAGGGGGAGCAATGAAAAACTGTTTTTT. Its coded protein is CASRNLRGSNEKLFF.